A selection of T cell receptor beta chains follows, all from one sample in a study of blood T cell repertoires in COVID-19. The protocol was immunoSEQ multiplex PCR, while the TCRdb copy is restricted to in-frame clones and leaves out a portion. Here the sample spans roughly 300,000 clones, under 90% being singletons. The sample taken for sequencing was peripheral blood. The receptors here all came from a woman aged 25 to 39 with COVID-19, enrolled during active disease. Each CDR3 is given with its conserved first and last residue. The D gene is left open where the match is weak. The size entry is marked missing in some rows and otherwise reads once, few, many or a size class.

NA,TRBD1,TRBV4-2,TRBJ1-2,CASSQGQGANYGYTF,TGTGCCAGCAGCCAGGGACAGGGGGCGAACTATGGCTACACCTTC
NA,TRBD1,TRBV15,TRBJ1-2,CATSGDTGTAHGYTF,TGTGCCACCAGCGGTGATACCGGGACAGCCCATGGCTACACCTTC
NA,NA,TRBV9,TRBJ1-2,CASSPSGSLSGYTF,TGTGCCAGCAGCCCTTCGGGATCCTTGAGCGGCTACACCTTC
NA,TRBD1,TRBV19,TRBJ1-5,CAGGGQGRTQPQHF,TGTGCCGGGGGGGGACAGGGAAGGACTCAGCCCCAGCATTTT
NA,NA,TRBV19,TRBJ1-1,CASTAGMAPEAFF,TGTGCCAGTACCGCAGGGATGGCCCCTGAAGCTTTCTTT
NA,NA,TRBV7-6,TRBJ2-2,CASSGASGATGELFF,TGTGCCAGCAGCGGCGCATCAGGGGCCACCGGGGAGCTGTTTTTT
NA,NA,TRBV6-1,TRBJ2-5,CASSEGMGAQDF,TGTGCCAGCAGTGAAGGGATGGGGGCCCAAGACTTC
NA,NA,TRBV9,TRBJ1-1,CASSVGDTEAFF,TGTGCCAGCAGCGTAGGAGACACTGAAGCTTTCTTT
NA,NA,TRBV28,TRBJ1-6,CASSLWRNSPLHF,TGTGCCAGCAGTTTATGGAGGAATTCACCCCTCCACTTT
NA,TRBD2,TRBV6-4,TRBJ2-3,CASSARGGFGTDTQYF,TGTGCCAGCAGTGCCCGGGGGGGATTCGGCACAGATACGCAGTATTTT
NA,NA,TRBV4-1,TRBJ1-1,CASSQDASGGAEAFF,TGCGCCAGCAGCCAAGATGCTTCGGGGGGAGCTGAAGCTTTCTTT
NA,TRBD1,TRBV5-1,TRBJ2-7,CASSLEGQGVHEQYF,TGCGCCAGCAGCTTGGAGGGACAGGGGGTCCACGAGCAGTACTTC
NA,TRBD2,TRBV6-5,TRBJ2-3,CVSSDARGGTDTQYF,TGTGTCAGCAGCGACGCACGGGGGGGCACAGATACGCAGTATTTT
NA,TRBD1,TRBV6-5,TRBJ2-1,CASSYLTGNPSKQFF,TGTGCCAGCAGTTACCTGACAGGGAATCCATCAAAGCAGTTCTTC
NA,NA,TRBV10-3,TRBJ1-3,CAISESSAGNTIYF,TGTGCCATCAGTGAGTCGAGTGCTGGAAACACCATATATTTT
NA,TRBD2,TRBV4-1,TRBJ2-1,CASSLTSGGAGSNEQFF,TGCGCCAGCTCCCTGACTAGCGGGGGGGCGGGATCCAATGAGCAGTTCTTC
NA,TRBD1,TRBV6-5,TRBJ1-1,CATRTGTNTEAFF,TGTGCCACCAGGACAGGGACGAACACTGAAGCTTTCTTT
NA,TRBD1,TRBV11-2,TRBJ2-5,CASSLERGQGMETQYF,TGTGCCAGCAGCTTAGAAAGAGGACAGGGTATGGAGACCCAGTACTTC
NA,NA,TRBV6-2/TRBV6-3,TRBJ1-2,CASSSTYYYGYTF,TGTGCCAGCAGTTCGACTTACTACTATGGCTACACCTTC
NA,NA,TRBV6-5,TRBJ1-6,CASSHRFGSPLHF,TGTGCCAGCAGCCACCGCTTCGGTTCACCCCTCCACTTT
NA,TRBD1,TRBV6-5,TRBJ1-1,CASDSRTGMNTEAFF,TGTGCCAGCGACTCTCGGACAGGAATGAACACTGAAGCTTTCTTT
NA,TRBD1,TRBV25-1,TRBJ2-7,CASSESTGVGEQYF,TGTGCCAGCAGTGAATCGACAGGGGTGGGCGAGCAGTACTTC
NA,NA,TRBV6-4,TRBJ1-6,CASSDSTVNSPLHF,TGTGCCAGCAGTGACTCCACAGTTAATTCACCCCTCCACTTT
NA,NA,TRBV6-1,TRBJ2-2,CASRDRETGELFF,TGTGCCAGCAGAGACAGAGAGACCGGGGAGCTGTTTTTT
NA,NA,TRBV28,TRBJ1-2,CASSFSNMYGYTF,TGTGCCAGCAGTTTTTCCAACATGTATGGCTACACCTTC
NA,NA,TRBV7-9,TRBJ1-6,CASSLGLYREGNSPLHF,TGTGCCAGCAGCTTAGGGCTCTACAGGGAGGGAAATTCACCCCTCCACTTT
NA,NA,TRBV11-2,TRBJ1-5,CASSLDRGQPQHF,TGTGCCAGCAGCTTAGATCGGGGTCAGCCCCAGCATTTT
NA,NA,TRBV18,TRBJ1-1,CASSPFGVEGTEAFF,TGTGCCAGCTCACCATTCGGGGTGGAGGGCACTGAAGCTTTCTTT
NA,TRBD1,TRBV28,TRBJ1-6,CATGQVVSPLHF,TGTGCCACCGGACAGGTCGTTTCACCCCTCCACTTT
NA,NA,TRBV19,TRBJ2-7,CASSMAPGRVGEQYF,TGTGCCAGTAGTATGGCGCCCGGGAGAGTGGGCGAGCAGTACTTC
few,NA,TRBV24-1,TRBJ1-4,CATSDSTKEVEKLFF,TGTGCCACCAGTGATTCGACCAAAGAGGTTGAAAAACTGTTTTTT
NA,NA,TRBV9,TRBJ1-2,CARVSPGYTF,TGTGCCCGCGTTAGCCCTGGCTACACCTTC
NA,NA,TRBV6-5,TRBJ1-2,CASSFSASYGYTF,TGTGCCAGCAGTTTCTCGGCCTCCTATGGCTACACCTTC
NA,TRBD1,TRBV18,TRBJ1-5,CASSPNRQGGGQPQHF,TGTGCCAGCTCGCCAAATCGACAGGGGGGTGGGCAGCCCCAGCATTTT
NA,NA,TRBV27,TRBJ1-2,CASSLREGSGYTF,TGTGCCAGCAGTCTCAGGGAGGGGAGCGGCTACACCTTC
NA,NA,TRBV28,TRBJ2-2,CASSFWLSNTGELFF,TGTGCCAGCAGTTTCTGGCTTTCGAACACCGGGGAGCTGTTTTTT
NA,NA,TRBV6-5,TRBJ1-5,CASSPDSLGQPQHF,TGTGCCAGCAGTCCTGACAGCCTGGGGCAGCCCCAGCATTTT
NA,NA,TRBV19,TRBJ1-2,CASSRETGYYGYTF,TGTGCCAGTAGTAGAGAGACAGGTTACTATGGCTACACCTTC
NA,NA,TRBV29-1,TRBJ2-5,CSVTEARPWETQYF,TGCAGCGTCACAGAAGCCAGGCCGTGGGAGACCCAGTACTTC
NA,NA,TRBV9,TRBJ2-2,CASSVASGSGELFF,TGTGCCAGCAGCGTAGCTTCAGGGTCCGGGGAGCTGTTTTTT
NA,NA,TRBV11-3,TRBJ1-6,CASSLDQGSNSPLHF,TGTGCCAGCAGCTTAGATCAGGGTTCTAATTCACCCCTCCACTTT
NA,NA,TRBV5-4,TRBJ1-2,CASSLAMRAEGYTF,TGTGCCAGCAGCTTGGCCATGCGGGCCGAGGGCTACACCTTC
NA,TRBD1,TRBV13,TRBJ2-7,CASARAGTGTLEQYF,TGTGCCAGCGCTCGGGCCGGGACAGGGACCCTCGAGCAGTACTTC
NA,TRBD1,TRBV2,TRBJ1-2,CASSGDRAEGYTF,TGTGCCAGCAGTGGGGACAGGGCTGAGGGCTACACCTTC
once,TRBD1,TRBV4-2,TRBJ1-2,CASSQERTGGYGYTF,TGTGCCAGCAGCCAAGAGAGGACAGGGGGCTATGGCTACACCTTC
NA,NA,TRBV30,TRBJ1-5,CAWSAGSNQPQHF,TGTGCCTGGAGTGCGGGGAGCAATCAGCCCCAGCATTTT
NA,NA,TRBV10-1,TRBJ2-1,CASSESGTAYNEQFF,TGCGCCAGCAGTGAGTCGGGGACTGCTTACAATGAGCAGTTCTTC
NA,TRBD2,TRBV11-3,TRBJ2-2,CASSSGLAGGVGELFF,TGTGCCAGCAGCTCAGGACTAGCGGGGGGTGTCGGGGAGCTGTTTTTT
NA,TRBD2,TRBV9,TRBJ2-3,CASKAGGTDTQYF,TGTGCCAGCAAAGCGGGGGGCACAGATACGCAGTATTTT
NA,NA,TRBV12-3/TRBV12-4,TRBJ2-1,CASASYHWNEQFF,TGTGCCAGTGCTAGTTACCATTGGAATGAGCAGTTCTTC
NA,TRBD1,TRBV3-1/TRBV3-2,TRBJ1-1,CASSGQGKATEAFF,TGTGCCAGCAGCGGACAGGGAAAGGCTACTGAAGCTTTCTTT
NA,TRBD1,TRBV5-1,TRBJ2-1,CASSRGTGGNGEQFF,TGCGCCAGCAGCCGCGGGACAGGGGGTAATGGTGAGCAGTTCTTC
once,TRBD2,TRBV5-8,TRBJ2-5,CASSMGLAGAHKETQYF,TGTGCCAGCAGCATGGGACTAGCGGGGGCTCACAAAGAGACCCAGTACTTC